Listed below are T cell receptor beta chains from one sample, sequenced in a study of breast tumors, draining lymph nodes, adjacent tissues. MiXCR, run by TCRdb on the multiplex PCR reads, gives a single entry per CDR3 protein. The sample has roughly 220,000 distinct CDR3 sequences, around 35% seen once. Sequenced sample: axillary lymph node tissue. The receptors derive from a female donor with breast cancer. Some clones in this sample may be carry-over from other donors' samples. CDR3s include the opening cysteine and the closing phenylalanine or tryptophan. A D gene is named only where the DNA matches it firmly. Only some rows state a clone size, as once, few, many or a class for expanded clones.

TRBD2	TRBJ2-7	many	TRBV6-5	TGTGCCAGCAGTTCTAGCGGTTACTACGAGCAGTACTTC	CASSSSGYYEQYF
TRBD2	TRBJ2-7	few	TRBV3-1	TGTGCCAGCAGCCCGACTAGCGGGAGCTTCCACGAGCAGTACTTC	CASSPTSGSFHEQYF
TRBD1	TRBJ2-7	many	TRBV7-2	TGTGCCAGCAGCTCCCCGCTACAGGGGTACGAGCAGTACTTC	CASSSPLQGYEQYF
.	TRBJ2-5	many	TRBV10-3	TGTGCCATCAGCAGGGACACCCAAGAGACCCAGTACTTC	CAISRDTQETQYF
TRBD1	TRBJ1-2	.	TRBV2	TGTGCCAGCAGTGACCAGGGGGCAGGCTACACCTTC	CASSDQGAGYTF
TRBD1	TRBJ1-5	many	TRBV2	TGTGCCAGCCAACAGGGGCAAGGTAATCAGCCCCAGCATTTT	CASQQGQGNQPQHF
TRBD2	TRBJ2-1	.	TRBV7-7	TGTGCTAGAGCGGGACTAGCGGGGTTGGGTGAGCAGTTCTTC	CARAGLAGLGEQFF
.	TRBJ2-1	many	TRBV19	TGTGCCAGTAGTATAACAGATCACAATGAGCAGTTCTTC	CASSITDHNEQFF
.	TRBJ1-5	many	TRBV29-1	TGCAGCGTCGGGATGGGTGGCAATCAGCCCCAGCATTTT	CSVGMGGNQPQHF
.	TRBJ1-5	many	TRBV5-8	TGTGCCAGCAGCGGCGCCGGGAGATCGCCCCAGCATTTT	CASSGAGRSPQHF
TRBD2	TRBJ2-7	many	TRBV9	TGTGCCAGCAGCCGCGCTGGGGCTAGCGGGACCTACGAGCAGTACTTC	CASSRAGASGTYEQYF
.	TRBJ2-7	many	TRBV7-2	TGTGCCAGCAGCTTAGTCTACCCCTACGAGCAGTACTTC	CASSLVYPYEQYF
.	TRBJ1-2	.	TRBV5-6	TGTGCCAGCAGCACCATTAAATGGGCCGGCTACACCTTC	CASSTIKWAGYTF
.	TRBJ2-1	.	TRBV6-2/TRBV6-3	TGTGCCAGCAGTTACGTGGCGGGGAGTAGCTCCTACAATGAGCAGTTCTTC	CASSYVAGSSSYNEQFF
.	TRBJ2-3	many	TRBV24-1	TGTGCCACCAGTGTTGGTAGCACAGATACGCAGTATTTT	CATSVGSTDTQYF
.	TRBJ1-3	many	TRBV29-1	TGCAGCGTCCGACGGATATCTGGAAACACCATATATTTT	CSVRRISGNTIYF
.	TRBJ2-2	many	TRBV12-3/TRBV12-4	TGTGCCAGCAGTTTCTCCCTTACCGGGGAGCTGTTTTTT	CASSFSLTGELFF
TRBD1	TRBJ2-1	many	TRBV29-1	TGCAGCGTTGAGGCGGGACAGGGGACAAGTGAGCAGTTCTTC	CSVEAGQGTSEQFF
TRBD1	TRBJ1-2	once	TRBV29-1	TGCAGCCTGACAGGGGAGGCGTCCTATGGCTACACCTTC	CSLTGEASYGYTF
TRBD1	TRBJ2-2	many	TRBV20-1	TGCAGTGGGATGGGACAGGGGACCGGGGAGCTGTTTTTT	CSGMGQGTGELFF
.	TRBJ2-3	.	TRBV19	TGTGCCAGTAGTATTGGGGGCTCCTACAATGAGCAGTATTTT	CASSIGGSYNEQYF
.	TRBJ1-5	many	TRBV7-9	TGTGCCAGCAGCTTAGGTATACCCAATCAGCCCCAGCATTTT	CASSLGIPNQPQHF
.	TRBJ1-2	.	TRBV29-1	TGCAGCGTTCAACAGGGAAACTATGGCTACACCTTC	CSVQQGNYGYTF
.	TRBJ1-5	.	TRBV19	TGTGCCAGCAGTATAGGAGGGGATAGTCAGCCCCAGCATTTT	CASSIGGDSQPQHF
TRBD2	TRBJ2-3	many	TRBV2	TGTGCCAGCAGTGAGGGACTAGCGGGAGAAGCAGATACGCAGTATTTT	CASSEGLAGEADTQYF
TRBD1	TRBJ2-6	.	TRBV7-9	TGTGCCAGCAGCTTTGCAGGGGGTTATGGGGCCAACGTCCTGACTTTC	CASSFAGGYGANVLTF
.	TRBJ2-7	few	TRBV30	TGTGCCTGGTCTCTGCGGGACAGAACAACCTACGAGCAGTACTTC	CAWSLRDRTTYEQYF
.	TRBJ1-2	.	TRBV27	TGTGCCAGCAGTTTGGTCGGGTCGGAGGGAACTAACTATGGCTACACCTTC	CASSLVGSEGTNYGYTF
.	TRBJ1-5	few	TRBV28	TGTGCCAGCAGTTTCGACGGGGGTTATAGCAATCAGCCCCAGCATTTT	CASSFDGGYSNQPQHF
.	TRBJ2-7	.	TRBV20-1	TGCAGTGCTAGAGATTGGGGAGGTGAGGCCAACGAGCAGTACTTC	CSARDWGGEANEQYF
.	TRBJ2-7	once	TRBV20-1	TGCAGTGCTAGAGATGTGGGGGGTAGCTACGAGCAGTACTTC	CSARDVGGSYEQYF
TRBD2	TRBJ2-5	many	TRBV11-3	TGTGCCAGCAGCGTGGGTCGGGCCTTAGCGGGAGCTGGGGAGACCCAGTACTTC	CASSVGRALAGAGETQYF
TRBD1	TRBJ1-2	.	TRBV24-1	TGTGCCACCAGTTCCAGGGGGCGCGGCTATGGCTACACCTTC	CATSSRGRGYGYTF
.	TRBJ2-5	few	TRBV6-2/TRBV6-3	TGTGCCATACAGGGTAACCAAGAGACCCAGTACTTC	CAIQGNQETQYF
.	TRBJ1-1	few	TRBV7-9	TGTGCCAGCAGCTTAGTCGGGGGTGCTGAAGCTTTCTTT	CASSLVGGAEAFF
TRBD2	TRBJ2-1	many	TRBV10-3	TGTGCCATCAGTGAGGGCGGGGGGGCTTACAATGAGCAGTTCTTC	CAISEGGGAYNEQFF
.	TRBJ2-2	many	TRBV19	TGTGCCAGTAGAGGTGTACTCACCGGGGAGCTGTTTTTT	CASRGVLTGELFF
.	TRBJ1-4	many	TRBV6-4	TGTGCCAGCAGGGGACATTTCCTCACTAATGAAAAACTGTTTTTT	CASRGHFLTNEKLFF
TRBD2	TRBJ2-5	.	TRBV7-2	TGTGCCAGCAGCTTGGCAGGGACTAGCGGGGCCCCAGGGCGAGACTTC	CASSLAGTSGAPGRDF
.	TRBJ2-2	many	TRBV7-3	TGTGCCAGCAGCTACTTGATATCCGGGGAGCTGTTTTTT	CASSYLISGELFF
TRBD2	TRBJ2-1	many	TRBV7-9	TGTGCCAGCAGCCCCCGGCGGGGCGGGAGGGGTAATGAGCAGTTCTTC	CASSPRRGGRGNEQFF
.	TRBJ1-5	many	TRBV4-1	TGCGCCAGCAGCCAACTAAATCAGCCCCAGCATTTT	CASSQLNQPQHF
.	TRBJ2-7	many	TRBV5-5	TGTGCCAGCAGCTTCGGGTATCCCTACGAGCAGTACTTC	CASSFGYPYEQYF
TRBD2	TRBJ2-2	many	TRBV20-1	TGCAGTGCTAGAGATGTTTCTAGCGGGGGTCTTAACACCGGGGAGCTGTTTTTT	CSARDVSSGGLNTGELFF
.	TRBJ1-5	many	TRBV19	TGTGCCAGTAGTTTCCAGGGTAATCAGCCCCAGCATTTT	CASSFQGNQPQHF
TRBD1	TRBJ2-7	many	TRBV9	TGTGCCAGCAGCCCGGGACAGTACTACGAGCAGTACTTC	CASSPGQYYEQYF
.	TRBJ1-4	many	TRBV6-1	TGTGCCAGCAGTGAAGCGGGGGCGACAACTAATGAAAAACTGTTTTTT	CASSEAGATTNEKLFF
.	TRBJ2-4	few	TRBV20-1	TGCAGTGCTAGACGGGCCGGGGACATTCAGTACTTC	CSARRAGDIQYF
TRBD1	TRBJ2-1	many	TRBV7-9	TGTGCCAGCAGCCCCAGGACAGGGTGGAACTACAATGAGCAGTTCTTC	CASSPRTGWNYNEQFF